The 21 T cell receptor beta chains listed next were all sequenced from one sample in a study of T-cell memory formation after mild COVID-19. One entry per CDR3 protein results from TCRdb running MiXCR on the 5' RACE reads. The sample has around 300,000 distinct CDR3 sequences, roughly 18% seen once. Sequences were obtained from PBMCs or a T cell subset sorted from them (not recorded which). The receptors derive from a man younger than 35 who had mild COVID-19 (a few samples of this study predate the infection). Cell type and time point are not known.

The chain uses TRBV5-1 and TRBJ2-2; weak D call: TRBD1 (6 bases). In germline, CDR1 is SGHRS, CDR2 YFSETQ. The CDR3 is 15 amino acids. The germline V and J ends were trimmed by 2 bases and 5 bases, with 13 bases remaining between them. The CDR3 bases are TGCGCCAGCAGCTTCTGGGGACAAGATACCGGGGAGCTGTTTTTT. Translated: CASSFWGQDTGELFF.

A few counts support this clonotype. The chain recombines TRBV7-2 with TRBJ2-5; possibly TRBD1 or TRBD2 for D (5 bases each). The CDR3 runs to 15 residues. Trimming pared 2 bases from V and 5 bases from J, leaving 15 bases between. Germline CDR1 SGHTA, CDR2 FQGNSA. CDR3 protein: CASSLRAGKGETQYF. DNA of the CDR3: TGTGCCAGCAGCTTAAGAGCCGGGAAGGGGGAGACCCAGTACTTC.

By share, this clonotype ranks as medium-sized. V gene TRBV20-1 combines with J gene TRBJ2-3; TRBD2 matches at 9 bases. Germline lookup yields CDR1 DFQATT and CDR2 SNEGSKA (reference sequence). Unmatched junction bases numbered 7, after V lost 3 bases and J lost 3 bases. The CDR3 totals 15 residues. CDR3 bases: TGCAGTGCTAGCCAAAGAACTAGCGGGACAGATACGCAGTATTTT. Protein sequence: CSASQRTSGTDTQYF.

This chain links TRBV20-1 with TRBJ2-7; 10 bases fit TRBD2. CDR1 and CDR2 from the germline V gene are DFQATT and SNEGSKA (reference sequence). Trimming took 1 base from V and 3 from J; bases not matched to a gene: 0. The CDR3 has 13 residues. CDR3 nucleotide sequence: TGCAGTGCTAGAGCTAGCGGGGGCTACGAGCAGTACGTC. This translates into CSARASGGYEQYV.

In this sample, this clonotype turned up many times. The gene calls are TRBV5-1 and TRBJ2-3, with 7 bases matching TRBD2. V trimming: 0 bases; J trimming: 1 base; junction bases outside the gene matches: 5. This CDR3 contains 16 residues. In germline, CDR1 is SGHRS, CDR2 YFSETQ. The CDR3 protein is CASSLAMAGGTDTQYF. The CDR3 region has the DNA TGCGCCAGCAGCTTGGCCATGGCGGGGGGCACAGATACGCAGTATTTT.

The rearrangement links TRBV7-6 to TRBJ2-1; D may correspond to TRBD1 or TRBD2 (6 bases each). The CDR3 contains 15 residues. V was clipped by 3 bases and J by 5 bases, with 14 bases between them. CDR1 SGHVS and CDR2 FNYEAQ come from the germline V gene. CDR3 DNA sequence: TGTGCCAGCAGCTTTGCGTCGGGGGCCGACAATGAGCAGTTCTTC. It specifies CASSFASGADNEQFF.

V and J are TRBV12-3 or TRBV12-4 and TRBJ2-5, with a tentative D call TRBD1 (5 bases). V gave up 5 bases and J gave up 6 bases, with 10 bases separating them. The CDR3 totals 12 residues. The CDR3 sequence: CASSGAPKTQYF. In nucleotides, the CDR3 is TGTGCCAGCAGTGGGGCCCCCAAGACCCAGTACTTC.

The rearrangement joins TRBV5-1 to TRBJ2-6; D remains unclear. Trimming left V 3 bases short and J 1 base short, with 5 bases between. The CDR3 has 14 amino acids. From germline, CDR1 is SGHRS and CDR2 YFSETQ. CDR3 in DNA: TGCGCCAGCAGCTACCCGTCTGGGGCCAACGTCCTGACTTTC. This encodes CASSYPSGANVLTF.

This clonotype has only a few counts. The chain couples TRBV6-2 or TRBV6-3 to TRBJ2-1; D might be TRBD1 or TRBD2, each matching 5 bases. V was pared by 4 bases and J by 6 bases, with 10 bases between. The germline V gene encodes CDR1 MNHEY and CDR2 SVGEGT. The CDR3 is made up of 13 amino acids. The chain's CDR3 is CASSFRGFNEQFF. CDR3 bases: TGTGCCAGCAGTTTCCGGGGCTTCAATGAGCAGTTCTTC.

Only a few counts were recorded for this clonotype. V is TRBV7-7 and J is TRBJ2-5; 9 positions agree with TRBD1. The CDR3 is made up of 14 amino acids. The germline V gene has CDR1 SSHAT and CDR2 FNYEAQ (reference sequence). J lost 1 base, V lost 5 bases, and 2 bases had no gene match. Here the CDR3 reads CASSGTGSQETQYF. As DNA, the CDR3 is TGTGCCAGCAGCGGGACAGGGTCCCAAGAGACCCAGTACTTC.

The V call is TRBV5-1, the J call TRBJ2-3; D may be TRBD2 (6 bases). The germline gives CDR1 SGHRS, CDR2 YFSETQ. Trimming shortened V by 0 bases and J by 6 bases, and 14 bases separated the two germline ends. The CDR3 has 15 amino acids. The CDR3 protein is CASSLEGSGWDTQYF. CDR3 nucleotide sequence: TGCGCCAGCAGCTTGGAAGGGAGCGGGTGGGATACGCAGTATTTT.

The chain links TRBV3-1 to TRBJ2-1, with D hard to call. V shed 1 base and J shed 4 bases, with 8 bases lying between them. CDR1 and CDR2 from the germline V gene are LGHDT and YNNKEL (reference sequence). The CDR3 is made up of 14 amino acids. CDR3 residues: CASSQARIYNEQFF. CDR3 nucleotide sequence: TGTGCCAGCAGCCAAGCCAGAATATACAATGAGCAGTTCTTC.

The chain joins TRBV6-5 to TRBJ2-5, with TRBD2 identical over 7 bases. Trimming cost V 2 bases and J 5 bases; bases outside gene matches: 8. CDR3 size: 15 residues. The germline gives CDR1 MNHEY, CDR2 SVGAGI. This CDR3 reads CASSYLMGEGETQYF. CDR3 sequence (DNA): TGTGCCAGCAGTTACCTAATGGGGGAGGGGGAGACCCAGTACTTC.

This CDR3 is CASSFRQTSFTGELFF. CDR3 bases: TGTGCCAGCAGCTTCCGACAGACCAGCTTCACCGGGGAGCTGTTTTTT. The rearrangement uses TRBV14 and TRBJ2-2, with a possible D match to TRBD1 (5 bases). The CDR3 has 16 amino acids. The V and J ends lost 5 bases and 4 bases respectively, with 17 bases between them. Germline CDR1 reads SGHDN; CDR2 reads FVKESK.

The chain couples TRBV6-5 to TRBJ2-7; TRBD2 matches at 7 bases. The CDR3 spans 16 residues. Trimming took 5 bases from V and 3 from J; bases not matched to a gene: 13. CDR1 is MNHEY, CDR2 SVGAGI, per germline. As DNA, the CDR3 is TGTGCCAGCAGTACCCCAAGCGGGGACCAAGACTACGAGCAGTACTTC. Its protein product is CASSTPSGDQDYEQYF.

The CDR3 DNA reads TGTGCCAGCAGCTTAGCGGGGGGGAGATCCTATGGCTACACCTTC. This codes for CASSLAGGRSYGYTF. The chain joins TRBV7-2 to TRBJ1-2; tentative D call: TRBD1 (5 bases). Trimming pared 0 bases from V and 4 bases from J, leaving 12 bases between. The length of the CDR3 is 15 residues. The V gene's germline CDR1 is SGHTA and CDR2 FQGNSA.

This chain joins TRBV4-1 and TRBJ1-6; 8 nucleotides align to TRBD1. Germline V gene sequence: CDR1 MGHRA, CDR2 YSYEKL. This CDR3 has 15 residues. V trimming: 4 bases; J trimming: 13 bases; junction bases outside the gene matches: 12. The CDR3 loop reads CASSLKETGANPLHF. The DNA of the CDR3 is TGCGCCAGCAGCCTCAAGGAGACAGGGGCCAATCCCCTCCACTTT.

The table lists this clonotype with a few counts. The chain links TRBV20-1 to TRBJ1-2, with TRBD1 identical over 11 bases. The CDR3 covers 14 residues. The germline V gene has CDR1 DFQATT and CDR2 SNEGSKA (reference sequence). V shed 5 bases and J 8 bases; nucleotides not matched to a gene: 10. CDR3 region: CSAHPAGQGVGYTF. In nucleotides, the CDR3 is TGCAGTGCTCACCCCGCGGGACAGGGGGTCGGCTACACCTTC.

This sequence joins TRBV11-2 and TRBJ2-7, with D tentatively TRBD2 (5 bases). CDR1 and CDR2 (germline): SGHAT, FQNNGV. The CDR3 contains 16 residues. V was cut by 5 bases and J by 1 base, with 18 bases left in between. CDR3 in amino acids: CASSNVPGSMSYEQYF. The CDR3 DNA sequence: TGTGCCAGCAGCAACGTTCCGGGGTCTATGTCCTACGAGCAGTACTTC.

This clonotype was counted a few times. The chain combines TRBV12-3 or TRBV12-4 with TRBJ2-7; D might be TRBD1 (6 bases). The CDR3 is 12 residues long. Trimming removed 10 bases at V and 2 bases at J, with 12 bases between. Here the CDR3 reads CAIQTGPYEQYF. The CDR3 nucleotides read TGTGCCATCCAGACAGGACCCTACGAGCAGTACTTC.

This clonotype was counted only a few times. CDR3 loop: CASSLAGSDGYEQYV. The CDR3 DNA follows: TGTGCCAGCAGCCTAGCCGGCTCAGACGGTTACGAGCAGTACGTC. This chain joins TRBV7-2 and TRBJ2-7; a possible D gene is TRBD2 (5 bases). The CDR3 length is 15 residues. The germline CDR1 and CDR2 sequences are SGHTA and FQGNSA.